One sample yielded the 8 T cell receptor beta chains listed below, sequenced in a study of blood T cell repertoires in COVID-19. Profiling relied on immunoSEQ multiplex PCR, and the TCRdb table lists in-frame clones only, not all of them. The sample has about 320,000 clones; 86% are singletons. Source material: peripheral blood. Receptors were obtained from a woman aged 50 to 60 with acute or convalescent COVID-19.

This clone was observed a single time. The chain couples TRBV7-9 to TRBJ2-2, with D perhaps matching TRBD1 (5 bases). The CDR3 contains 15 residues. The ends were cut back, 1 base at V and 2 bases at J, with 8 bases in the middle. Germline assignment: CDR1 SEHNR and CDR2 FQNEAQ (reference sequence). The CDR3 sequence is CASSLGQTNTGELFF. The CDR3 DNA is TGTGCCAGCAGCTTAGGACAGACTAACACCGGGGAGCTGTTTTTT.

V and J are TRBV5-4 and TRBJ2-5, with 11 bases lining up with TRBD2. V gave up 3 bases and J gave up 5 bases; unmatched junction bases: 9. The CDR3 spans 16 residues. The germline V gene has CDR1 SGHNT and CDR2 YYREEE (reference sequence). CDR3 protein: CASSSQTSGIWETQYF. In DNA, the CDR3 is TGTGCCAGCAGCTCCCAGACTAGCGGGATATGGGAGACCCAGTACTTC.

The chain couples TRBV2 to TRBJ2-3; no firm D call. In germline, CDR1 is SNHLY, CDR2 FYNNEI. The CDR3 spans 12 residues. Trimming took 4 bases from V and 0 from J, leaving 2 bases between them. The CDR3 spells CASSASTDTQYF. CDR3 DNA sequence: TGTGCCAGCAGTGCTAGCACAGATACGCAGTATTTT.

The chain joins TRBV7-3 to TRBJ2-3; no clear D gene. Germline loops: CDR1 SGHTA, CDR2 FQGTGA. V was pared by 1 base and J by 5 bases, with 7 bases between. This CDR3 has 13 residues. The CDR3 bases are TGTGCCAGCAGCTTAATGCTCGGAGATACGCAGTATTTT. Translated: CASSLMLGDTQYF.

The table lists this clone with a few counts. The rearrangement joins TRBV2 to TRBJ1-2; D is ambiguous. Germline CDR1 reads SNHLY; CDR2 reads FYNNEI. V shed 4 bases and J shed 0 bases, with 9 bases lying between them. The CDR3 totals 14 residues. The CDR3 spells CASSAGLANYGYTF. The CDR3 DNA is TGTGCCAGCAGTGCGGGGTTAGCTAACTATGGCTACACCTTC.

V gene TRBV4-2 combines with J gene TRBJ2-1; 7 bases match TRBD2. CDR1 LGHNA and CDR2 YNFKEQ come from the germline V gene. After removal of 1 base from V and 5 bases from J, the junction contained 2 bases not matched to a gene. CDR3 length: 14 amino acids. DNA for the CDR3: TGTGCCAGCAGCCAAGCAGCGGGAAACAATGAGCAGTTCTTC. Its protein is CASSQAAGNNEQFF.

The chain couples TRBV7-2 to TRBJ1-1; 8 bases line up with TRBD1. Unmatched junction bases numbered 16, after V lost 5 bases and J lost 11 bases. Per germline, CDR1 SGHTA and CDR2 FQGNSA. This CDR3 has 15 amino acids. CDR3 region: CASSLNMDRDLVAFF. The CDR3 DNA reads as TGTGCCAGCAGCCTAAACATGGACAGGGATCTTGTTGCTTTCTTT. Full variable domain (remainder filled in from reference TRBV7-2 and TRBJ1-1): GAGVSQSPSNKVTEKGKDVELRCDPISGHTALYWYRQSLGQGLEFLIYFQGNSAPDKSGLPSDRFSAERTGGSVSTLTIQRTQQEDSAVYLCASSLNMDRDLVAFFGQGTRLTVV.

The CDR3: CARSLNITGREGYTF. The CDR3 DNA follows: TGTGCCAGAAGCCTCAATATTACAGGGCGAGAAGGCTACACCTTC. The rearrangement links TRBV5-3 to TRBJ1-2, with D perhaps matching TRBD1 (6 bases). TRBV5-3 has ORF status, its function being uncertain. The CDR3 contains 15 residues. V was trimmed by 4 bases and J by 8 bases, leaving 21 bases between them.